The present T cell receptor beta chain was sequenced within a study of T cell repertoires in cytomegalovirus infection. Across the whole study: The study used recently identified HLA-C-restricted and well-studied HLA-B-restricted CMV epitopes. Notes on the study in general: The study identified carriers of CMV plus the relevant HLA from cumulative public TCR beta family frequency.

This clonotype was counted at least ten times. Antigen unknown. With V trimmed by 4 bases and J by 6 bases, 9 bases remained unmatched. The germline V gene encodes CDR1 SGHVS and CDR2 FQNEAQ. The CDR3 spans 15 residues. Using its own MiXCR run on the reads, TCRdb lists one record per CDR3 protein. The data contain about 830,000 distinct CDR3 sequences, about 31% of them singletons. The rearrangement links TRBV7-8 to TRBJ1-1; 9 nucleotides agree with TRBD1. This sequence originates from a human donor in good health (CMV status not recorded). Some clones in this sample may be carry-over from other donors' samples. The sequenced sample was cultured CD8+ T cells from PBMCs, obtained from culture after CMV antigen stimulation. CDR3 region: CASSSRDREFAEAFF. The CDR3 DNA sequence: TGTGCCAGCAGCTCAAGGGACAGGGAATTTGCTGAAGCTTTCTTT.